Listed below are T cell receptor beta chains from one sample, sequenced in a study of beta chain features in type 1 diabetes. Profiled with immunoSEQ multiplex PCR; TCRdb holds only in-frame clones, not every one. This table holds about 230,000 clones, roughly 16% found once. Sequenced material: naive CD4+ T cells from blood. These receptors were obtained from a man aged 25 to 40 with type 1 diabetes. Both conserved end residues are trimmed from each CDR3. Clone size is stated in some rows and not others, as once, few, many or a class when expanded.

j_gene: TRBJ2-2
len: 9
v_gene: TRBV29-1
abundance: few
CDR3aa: SVAWPGELF

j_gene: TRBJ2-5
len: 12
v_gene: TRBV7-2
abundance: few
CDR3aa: ASSLAGRKETQY

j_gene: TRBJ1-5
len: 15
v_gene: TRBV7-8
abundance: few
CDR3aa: ASSPRRAGWSNQPQH

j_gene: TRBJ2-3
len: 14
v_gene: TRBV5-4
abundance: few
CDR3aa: ASSFRVAGSTDTQY

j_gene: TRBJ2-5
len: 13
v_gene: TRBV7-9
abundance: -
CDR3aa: ASSLATGAQETQY

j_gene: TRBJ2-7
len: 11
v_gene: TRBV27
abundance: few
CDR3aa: ASSSGSTYEQY

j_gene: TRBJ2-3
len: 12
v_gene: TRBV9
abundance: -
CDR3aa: ASSVGQTSDTQY

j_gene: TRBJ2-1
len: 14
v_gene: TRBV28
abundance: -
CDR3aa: ASSLDRGPPYNEQF

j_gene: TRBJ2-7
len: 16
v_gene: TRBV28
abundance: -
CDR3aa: ASSLPLGFSGSGYEQY

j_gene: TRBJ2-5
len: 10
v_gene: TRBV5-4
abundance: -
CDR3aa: ASSWGQETQY

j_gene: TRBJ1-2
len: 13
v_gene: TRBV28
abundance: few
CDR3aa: ASSSAGGADYGYT

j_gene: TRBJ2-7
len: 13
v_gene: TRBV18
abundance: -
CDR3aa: ASSLLGGTLNEQY

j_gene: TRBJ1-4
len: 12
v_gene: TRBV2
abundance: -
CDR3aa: ASSVRKPNEKLF

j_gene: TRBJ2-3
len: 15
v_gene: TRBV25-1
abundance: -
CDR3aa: ASSSGIGRGSTDTQY

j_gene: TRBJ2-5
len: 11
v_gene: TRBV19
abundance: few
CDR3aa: ASSSRTPETQY

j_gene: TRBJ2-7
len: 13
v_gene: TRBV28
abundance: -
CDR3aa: ASSLRGTGTYEQY

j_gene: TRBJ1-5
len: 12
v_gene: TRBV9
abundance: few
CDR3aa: ASNGGLSNQPQH

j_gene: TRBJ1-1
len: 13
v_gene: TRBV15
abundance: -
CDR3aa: ATSRDLLGSTEAF

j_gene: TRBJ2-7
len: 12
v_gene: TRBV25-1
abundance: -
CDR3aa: ASSEGGGSYEQY

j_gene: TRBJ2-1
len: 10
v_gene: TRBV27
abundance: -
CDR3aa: ASSLLAGEQF

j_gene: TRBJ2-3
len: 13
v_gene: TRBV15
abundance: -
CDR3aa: ATSRGGMDTDTQY

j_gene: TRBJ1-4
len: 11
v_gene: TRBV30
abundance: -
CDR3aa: AWTRDSHEKLF

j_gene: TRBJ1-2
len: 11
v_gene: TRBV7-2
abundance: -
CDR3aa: ASSSRTGDGYT

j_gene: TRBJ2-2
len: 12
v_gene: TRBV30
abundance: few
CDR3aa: AWRTSGNTGELF

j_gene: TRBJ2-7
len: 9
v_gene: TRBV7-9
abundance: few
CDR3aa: ASSLEHEQY

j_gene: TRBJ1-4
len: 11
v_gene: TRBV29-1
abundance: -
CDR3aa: SVDQGAGEKLF

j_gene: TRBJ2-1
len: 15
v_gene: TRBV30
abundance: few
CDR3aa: ACPSKREDRTYNEQF

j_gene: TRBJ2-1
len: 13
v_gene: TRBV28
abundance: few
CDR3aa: ASSRPGQGNNEQF

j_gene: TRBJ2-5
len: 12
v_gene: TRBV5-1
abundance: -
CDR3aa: ASSFFAGEETQY

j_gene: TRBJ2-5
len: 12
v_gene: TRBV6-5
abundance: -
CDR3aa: ASTHRGGQETQY

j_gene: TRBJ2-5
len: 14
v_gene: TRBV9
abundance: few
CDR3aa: ASSVGRTGNSETQY

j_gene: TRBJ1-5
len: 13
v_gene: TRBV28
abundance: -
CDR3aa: ASSFSTRGYQPQH

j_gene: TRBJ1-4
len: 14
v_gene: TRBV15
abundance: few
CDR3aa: ATSRLRDRVYEKLF

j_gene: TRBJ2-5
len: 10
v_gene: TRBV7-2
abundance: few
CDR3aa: ASSPTRETQY

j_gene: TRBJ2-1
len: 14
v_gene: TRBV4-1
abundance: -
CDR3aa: ASSQVSRGSYNEQF

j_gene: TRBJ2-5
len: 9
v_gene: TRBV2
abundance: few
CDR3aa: ASEEQETQY

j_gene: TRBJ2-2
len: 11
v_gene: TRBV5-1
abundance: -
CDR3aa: ASSLIETGELF

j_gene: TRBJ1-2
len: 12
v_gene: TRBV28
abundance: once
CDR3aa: ASSPGTGDYGYT

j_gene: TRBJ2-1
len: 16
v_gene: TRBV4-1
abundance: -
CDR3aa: ASSQVRRTSGTYNEQF

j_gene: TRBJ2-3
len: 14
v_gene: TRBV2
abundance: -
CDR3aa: ASSARTGGSTDTQY

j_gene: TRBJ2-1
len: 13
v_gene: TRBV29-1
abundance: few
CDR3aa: SATRAGGPGNEQF

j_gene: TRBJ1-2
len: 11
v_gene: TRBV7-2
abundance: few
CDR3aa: ASSQRHLYGYT

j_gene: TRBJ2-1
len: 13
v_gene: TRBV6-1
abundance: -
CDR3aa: ASSGGLAGHNEQF

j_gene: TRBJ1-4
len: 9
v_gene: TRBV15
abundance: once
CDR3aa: ATSRDEKLF

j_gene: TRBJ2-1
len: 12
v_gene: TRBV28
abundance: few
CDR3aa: ASHVGAWNNEQF

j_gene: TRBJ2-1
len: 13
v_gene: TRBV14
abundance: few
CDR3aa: ASSQLGTTAWVRF

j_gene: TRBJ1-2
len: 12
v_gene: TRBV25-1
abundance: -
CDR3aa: ASSELGDSGSRT

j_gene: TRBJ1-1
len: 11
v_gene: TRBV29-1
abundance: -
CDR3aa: SGWAPMNTEAF

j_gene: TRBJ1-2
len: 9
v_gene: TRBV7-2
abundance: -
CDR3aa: ASSWAGGYT

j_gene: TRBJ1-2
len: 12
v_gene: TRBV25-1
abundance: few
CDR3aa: ASSVYRDGYGYT

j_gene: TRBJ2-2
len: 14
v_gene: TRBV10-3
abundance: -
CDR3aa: AIRNAGAVDTGELF

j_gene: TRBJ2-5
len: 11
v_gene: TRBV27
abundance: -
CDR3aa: ASSWTGKETQY

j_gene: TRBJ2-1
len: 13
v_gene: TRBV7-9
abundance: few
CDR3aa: ASSPGGFLSNEQF